The 19 T cell receptor beta chains presented below share a single source sample, sequenced in a study of blood T cell repertoires in COVID-19. Clones were read by immunoSEQ multiplex PCR, and TCRdb kept only the in-frame ones, dropping some. Seen here are 100,000 to 150,000 clones, approximately 68% observed once, and the top ten hold approximately 2.1%. The sequencing input was peripheral blood. These receptors all come from a woman aged 70-85 years with acute or convalescent COVID-19.

The J gene is TRBJ2-7, the V gene TRBV5-5; D might be TRBD1 (6 bases). Looked up from germline, CDR1 is SGHKS and CDR2 is YYEKEE (reference sequence). Trimming took off 0 bases at V and 7 bases at J, with 17 bases between the two ends. The CDR3 runs 15 residues. The CDR3 DNA sequence: TGTGCCAGCAGCTTGGTTAGCACAGGGATGGAAGAGCAGTACTTC. The encoded protein is CASSLVSTGMEEQYF.

The chain combines TRBV3-1 (or the pseudogene TRBV3-2) with TRBJ2-5; TRBD2 agrees at 11 bases. Trimming at V came to 1 base and at J to 5 bases, leaving 6 bases not matched to a gene. This CDR3 has 16 amino acids. CDR1 is LGHDT and CDR2 is YNNKEL in the germline V gene (reference sequence). The CDR3 loop reads CASSQGLAGGSETQYF. CDR3 DNA: TGTGCCAGCAGCCAAGGCTTAGCGGGGGGGTCGGAGACCCAGTACTTC.

The rearrangement joins TRBV28 to TRBJ1-2; TRBD1 matches at 8 bases. In germline, CDR1 is MDHEN, CDR2 SYDVKM. CDR3 length equals 14 residues. J lost 4 bases, V lost 3 bases, and 4 bases had no gene match. The CDR3 here is CASSFGQGVYGYTF. CDR3 DNA: TGTGCCAGCAGTTTCGGACAGGGAGTCTATGGCTACACCTTC.

About this clone itself: The same CDR3 arises from other DNA sequences in this sample as well. This chain links TRBV11-2 with TRBJ2-7, with 7 positions matching TRBD1. Trimming cost V 1 base and J 3 bases; bases outside gene matches: 0. Germline assignment: CDR1 SGHAT and CDR2 FQNNGV. The CDR3 runs 13 residues. In nucleotides, the CDR3 is TGTGCCAGCAGCTTAGGGGACAGCTACGAGCAGTACTTC. Translated: CASSLGDSYEQYF. The whole variable domain, filled in from reference TRBV11-2 and TRBJ2-7, reads EAGVAQSPRYKIIEKRQSVAFWCNPISGHATLYWYQQILGQGPKLLIQFQNNGVVDDSQLPKDRFSAERLKGVDSTLKIQPAKLEDSAVYLCASSLGDSYEQYFGPGTRLTVT.

This clone was observed a few times. This could be a read error, since a much larger clone is one nucleotide away. The CDR3, as DNA: TGTGCCAGCAGTTCAGCCTACGAGCAGTACTTC. Amino acid sequence: CASSSAYEQYF. This chain joins TRBV27 and TRBJ2-7; D ambiguous. V was shortened by 4 bases and J by 2 bases, with 3 bases between the two germline ends. Germline CDR1 is MNHEY and CDR2 is SMNVEV (reference sequence). The CDR3 has 11 residues.

This chain connects TRBV20-1 to TRBJ1-4; 9 nucleotides agree with TRBD1. Trimming at V came to 3 bases and at J to 8 bases, leaving 7 bases not matched to a gene. From germline, CDR1 is DFQATT and CDR2 SNEGSKA (reference sequence). This CDR3 has 14 amino acids. The CDR3 DNA sequence: TGCAGTGCTAGTGGAGGGACAGGGTTCGAAAAACTGTTTTTT. Its translation is CSASGGTGFEKLFF.

The chain joins TRBV7-9 to TRBJ1-5; 7 positions agree with TRBD1. The trim removed 4 bases at V and 4 bases at J, leaving 7 bases unmatched. The CDR3 length is 15 residues. Germline V CDR1 and CDR2: SEHNR, FQNEAQ (reference sequence). For the CDR3, the DNA is TGTGCCAGCAGCTCCGAAGGGGGCAGAAATCAGCCCCAGCATTTT. Translated: CASSSEGGRNQPQHF.

The chain carries TRBV15 and TRBJ1-2; D unresolved. V lost 5 bases, J lost 0 bases, and 10 bases lay in between. This CDR3 region has 14 residues. Germline-derived CDR1 and CDR2 are LNHNV and YYDKDF (reference sequence). The CDR3 nucleotides are TGTGCCACCAGCCCGAGTCCTACTAACTATGGCTACACCTTC. As protein: CATSPSPTNYGYTF.

With respect to this clone: The junction departs from the called germline gene at one end, perhaps through a read error. The chain employs TRBV6-5 and TRBJ2-7; D gene uncertain. The CDR3 sequence is 13 residues long. CDR1 is MNHEY and CDR2 is SVGAGI in the germline V gene. The CDR3 DNA reads TGTGCCAGCAGTTACTCTGGCGGCACCTACTTGCACTTC. Protein product: CASSYSGGTYLHF.

The gene calls are TRBV5-1 and TRBJ2-1, with D possibly TRBD1 on 6 matching bases. Germline V gene sequence: CDR1 SGHRS, CDR2 YFSETQ. Trimming removed 4 bases at V and 5 bases at J, with 16 bases between. CDR3 length: 15 residues. The CDR3 nucleotides read TGCGCCAGCAGCCTAGCTAGAGGGGGACACAATGAGCAGTTCTTC. This gives the protein CASSLARGGHNEQFF.

This rearrangement joins TRBV5-4 to TRBJ2-3, with D unresolved. There are 13 residues in the CDR3. The germline V gene has CDR1 SGHNT and CDR2 YYREEE (reference sequence). The V and J ends lost 0 bases and 1 base respectively, with 3 bases between them. In nucleotides, the CDR3 is TGTGCCAGCAGCTTGGGCGGCACAGATACGCAGTATTTT. It codes for CASSLGGTDTQYF.

This chain links TRBV5-1 with TRBJ1-1; possibly TRBD1 for D (6 bases). V was pared by 0 bases and J by 5 bases, with 11 bases between. The germline gives CDR1 SGHRS, CDR2 YFSETQ. The CDR3 sequence is 14 residues long. This CDR3 reads CASSLDRVGTEAFF. CDR3 DNA sequence: TGCGCCAGCAGCTTGGACAGGGTAGGGACTGAAGCTTTCTTT.

V is TRBV6-6 and J is TRBJ1-1, with D perhaps TRBD1 (5 bases). V was pared by 4 bases and J by 7 bases, with 13 bases between. CDR3 size: 13 residues. CDR1 is MNHNY and CDR2 is SVGAGI in the germline V gene (reference sequence). As DNA, the CDR3 is TGTGCCAGCAGTTCCGGGACTCTGGATGAAGCTTTCTTT. Protein: CASSSGTLDEAFF.

The sample holds a few counts of this clone. The chain joins TRBV12-3 or TRBV12-4 to TRBJ1-1; the D is unclear. V lost 1 base, J lost 4 bases, and 7 bases lay in between. The CDR3 length is 13 residues. Here the CDR3 reads CASSLGAPTEAFF. The CDR3 DNA is TGTGCCAGCAGTTTAGGGGCACCCACTGAAGCTTTCTTT.

The chain joins TRBV19 to TRBJ1-1; D gene unclear. The CDR3 is 12 amino acids. The germline V and J ends were trimmed by 3 bases and 7 bases, with 9 bases remaining between them. Germline V gene sequence: CDR1 LNHDA, CDR2 SQIVND (reference sequence). The chain's CDR3 is CASSIGLNEAFF. The CDR3 bases are TGTGCCAGTAGTATCGGTTTAAATGAAGCTTTCTTT.

The J gene is TRBJ1-2, the V gene TRBV7-2; 7 bases agree with TRBD1. The CDR3 contains 14 residues. Germline CDR1 is SGHTA and CDR2 is FQGNSA. The ends lost 5 bases at V and 8 bases at J; junction bases unmatched: 11. Here the CDR3 reads CASSARQGLVGYTF. The CDR3 DNA sequence: TGTGCCAGCAGCGCCCGACAGGGTTTGGTGGGCTACACCTTC.

The gene calls are TRBV12-3 or TRBV12-4 and TRBJ2-1; 8 bases agree with TRBD2. The V gene end was trimmed by 2 bases and the J gene end by 8 bases; junction bases not matched to a gene: 2. The CDR3 spans 13 residues. Here the CDR3 DNA reads TGTGCCAGCAGTTTACGGGGGGGCTATGAGCAGTTCTTC. This translates into CASSLRGGYEQFF.

This clone appeared a few times. The DNA is omitted, as the CDR3 cannot be located on it reliably, and the CDR3 follows TCRdb's listing. The chain carries TRBV13 and TRBJ2-1; the D call TRBD2 from the table was never checked on the DNA. Germline CDR1 reads PRHDT; CDR2 reads FYEKMQ (reference sequence). Inclusive of both ends, the CDR3 amounts to 14 amino acids. CDR3 protein: CASSLVASGANPFF.

This clone has more than one count but fewer than ten. CDR3 amino acids: CASSVWGGSTNEKLFF. The DNA of the CDR3 is TGCGCCAGCAGCGTGTGGGGGGGATCAACTAATGAAAAACTGTTTTTT. This chain links TRBV5-1 with TRBJ1-4, with D possibly matching TRBD1 (5 bases). The CDR3 contains 16 residues. V dropped 4 bases and J dropped 0 bases, with 13 bases sitting between them. The germline gives CDR1 SGHRS, CDR2 YFSETQ.